This TCR beta chain came from a study of cytomegalovirus exposure and HLA in healthy donors. This clone was counted only a few times. Antigen unknown. Broader study findings: In a later analysis, an Asian-associated ancestry cluster reportedly showed fewer N-insertions than the roughly 730-donor mean. Association with HLA alleles at 0.05 false discovery rate was found for around 17,000 TCR beta sequences in a later analysis. When analyzed later, a missense DCLRE1C variant was found to be linked to TCR beta V- and J-gene trimming. Reports indicate that TCR beta sequences accurately predicted the HLA-A and HLA-B alleles of most subjects.

Primers: 60 Vbeta forward and 13 Jbeta reverse. Clones were read by immunoSEQ multiplex PCR, and TCRdb kept only the in-frame ones, dropping some. This sample carries around 98,000 clones, 60% to 75% of them seen once, and the ten largest clones take 1.2%. The CDR3 runs to 14 residues. The germline V gene has CDR1 SEHNR and CDR2 FQNEAQ (reference sequence). Trimming cost V 5 bases and J 3 bases, with 14 bases left between them. This TCR was sampled from a female donor in good health and CMV-seronegative. The specimen was PBMCs. This rearrangement joins TRBV7-9 to TRBJ2-7; D unclear. CDR3 coding DNA: TGTGCCAGCAGCCCCACCACAACGGGCTACGAGCAGTACTTC. Translated, it gives CASSPTTTGYEQYF.